This TCR beta chain was recovered during a study of beta chain features in type 1 diabetes. Points from the study as a whole: For Type 1 diabetes patients, all four CD4+ subsets carried TCRB CDR3s that were moderately but significantly shorter.

Reverse transcription of all isolated RNA meant that expressed TCRB transcripts were sequenced. Sequencing used immunoSEQ multiplex PCR; TCRdb keeps in-frame clones, though not all of them. Of 230,000 or so clones listed, roughly 17% are singletons. In germline, CDR1 is MDHEN, CDR2 SYDVKM. Trimming took off 5 bases at V and 5 bases at J, with 15 bases between the two ends. The CDR3 has 14 residues. To note about this clone: What it binds is unknown.

Sequences were obtained from naive CD4+ T cells from blood. This chain joins TRBV28 and TRBJ2-5, with D maybe TRBD1 (6 bases). The receptor was isolated from a man aged 30-40 years with type 1 diabetes. CDR3 in amino acids: CASSRPTGLETQYF. The CDR3 DNA sequence: TGTGCCAGCAGTCGACCCACAGGGCTGGAGACCCAGTACTTC.